This T cell receptor (beta chain) is drawn from a study of cytomegalovirus exposure and HLA in healthy donors. The germline gives CDR1 GTSNPN, CDR2 SVGIG (reference sequence). There are 13 residues in the CDR3. The ends were cut back, 0 bases at V and 1 base at J, with 6 bases in the middle. Notes on this clone: Its antigen is unidentified.

Study-wide results and caveats: It was likely that a cluster of highly shared sequence variants was a sequencing artifact.

Use of 60 Vbeta and 13 Jbeta primers characterized the PCR. The table came from immunoSEQ multiplex PCR; TCRdb's copy has only in-frame clones and leaves some out. This listing includes over 75,000 clones. The chain carries TRBV30 and TRBJ1-2; D might be TRBD1 (5 bases). Sequences were obtained from PBMCs. This clonotype originated in a girl aged 10-17 years in good health and CMV-seropositive. The CDR3 spells CAWSVGVNYGYTF. The DNA of the CDR3 is TGTGCCTGGAGTGTAGGGGTTAACTATGGCTACACCTTC. The variable domain in full, completed from reference TRBV30 and TRBJ1-2, reads SQTIHQWPATLVQPVGSPLSLECTVEGTSNPNLYWYRQAAGRGLQLLFYSVGIGQISSEVPQNLSASRPQDRQFILSSKKLLLSDSGFYLCAWSVGVNYGYTFGSGTRLTVV.